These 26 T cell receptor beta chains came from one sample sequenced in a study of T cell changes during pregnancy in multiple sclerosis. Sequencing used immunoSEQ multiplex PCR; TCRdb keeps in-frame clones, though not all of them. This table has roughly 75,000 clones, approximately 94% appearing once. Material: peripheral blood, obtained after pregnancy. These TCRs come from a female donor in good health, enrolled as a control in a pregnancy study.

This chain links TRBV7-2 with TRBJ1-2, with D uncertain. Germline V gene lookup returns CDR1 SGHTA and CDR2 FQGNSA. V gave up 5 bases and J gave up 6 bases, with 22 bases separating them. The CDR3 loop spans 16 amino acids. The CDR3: CASSPARSTTRHGYTF. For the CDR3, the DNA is TGTGCCAGCAGCCCAGCGCGTAGTACTACGCGGCATGGCTACACCTTC.

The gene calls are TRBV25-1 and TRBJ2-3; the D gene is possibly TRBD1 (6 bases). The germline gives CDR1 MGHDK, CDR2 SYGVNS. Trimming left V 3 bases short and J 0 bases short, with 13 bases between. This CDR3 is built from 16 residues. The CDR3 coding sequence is TGTGCCAGCAGTGACCCTACAGGGTCCAGCACAGATACGCAGTATTTT. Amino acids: CASSDPTGSSTDTQYF.

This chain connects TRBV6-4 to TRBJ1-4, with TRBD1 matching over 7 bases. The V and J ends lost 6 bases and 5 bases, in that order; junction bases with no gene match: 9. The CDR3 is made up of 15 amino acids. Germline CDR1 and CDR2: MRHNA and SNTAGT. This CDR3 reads CASSLNRGFNEKLFF. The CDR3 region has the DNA TGTGCCAGCAGCTTAAACAGGGGATTCAATGAAAAACTGTTTTTT.

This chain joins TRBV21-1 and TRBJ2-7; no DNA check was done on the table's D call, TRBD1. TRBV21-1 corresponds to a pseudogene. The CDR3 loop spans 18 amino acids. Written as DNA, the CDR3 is TGTGCCAGCAGCAATGAGACAGGGGCCAAGGAGAGCTCCTACGAGCAGTACTTC. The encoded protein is CASSNETGAKESSYEQYF.

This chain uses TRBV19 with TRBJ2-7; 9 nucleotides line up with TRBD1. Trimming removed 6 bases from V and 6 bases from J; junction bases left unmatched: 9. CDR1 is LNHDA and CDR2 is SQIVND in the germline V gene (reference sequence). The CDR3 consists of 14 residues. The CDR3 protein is CASSPRDREVEQYF. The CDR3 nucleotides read TGTGCCAGTAGCCCGCGGGACAGGGAAGTCGAGCAGTACTTC.

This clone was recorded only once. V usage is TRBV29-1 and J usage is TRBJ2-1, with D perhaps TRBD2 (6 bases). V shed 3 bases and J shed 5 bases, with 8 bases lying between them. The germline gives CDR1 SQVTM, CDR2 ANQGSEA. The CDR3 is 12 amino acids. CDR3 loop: CSVERRDNEQFF. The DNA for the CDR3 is TGCAGCGTTGAGAGGAGGGACAATGAGCAGTTCTTC.

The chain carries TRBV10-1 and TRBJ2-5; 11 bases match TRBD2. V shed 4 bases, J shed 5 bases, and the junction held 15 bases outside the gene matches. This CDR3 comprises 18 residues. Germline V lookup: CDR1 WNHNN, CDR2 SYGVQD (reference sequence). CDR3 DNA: TGCGCCAGCAGTGGACCCATAGCGGGAGGGCAAAATTATGAGACCCAGTACTTC. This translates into CASSGPIAGGQNYETQYF.

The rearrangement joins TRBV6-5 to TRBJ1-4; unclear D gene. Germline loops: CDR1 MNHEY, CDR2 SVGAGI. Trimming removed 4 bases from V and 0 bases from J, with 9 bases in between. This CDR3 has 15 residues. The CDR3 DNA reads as TGTGCCAGCAGTTTCTCCCCTGCAACTAATGAAAAACTGTTTTTT. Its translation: CASSFSPATNEKLFF.

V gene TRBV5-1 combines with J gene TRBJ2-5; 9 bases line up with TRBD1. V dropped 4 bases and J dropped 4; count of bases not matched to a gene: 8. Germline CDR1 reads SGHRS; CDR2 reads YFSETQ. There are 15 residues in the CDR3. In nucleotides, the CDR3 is TGCGCCAGCAGCCCCGGACAGGGGAATAGAGAGACCCAGTACTTC. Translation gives CASSPGQGNRETQYF.

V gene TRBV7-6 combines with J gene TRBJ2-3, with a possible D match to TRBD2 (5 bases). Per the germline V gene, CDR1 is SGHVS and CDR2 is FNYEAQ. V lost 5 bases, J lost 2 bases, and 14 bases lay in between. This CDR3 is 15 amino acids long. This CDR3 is CASSPRSGYTDTQYF. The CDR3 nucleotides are TGTGCCAGCAGCCCCCGGAGCGGCTACACAGATACGCAGTATTTT.

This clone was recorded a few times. The CDR3 loop reads CASVQTEAFF. The CDR3 DNA follows: TGTGCTAGTGTCCAGACTGAAGCTTTCTTT. V gene TRBV12-5 combines with J gene TRBJ1-1; D gene uncertain. CDR3 length equals 10 residues. Germline V gene lookup returns CDR1 LGHNT and CDR2 FRNRAP. The V end lost 7 bases, the J end lost 5 bases, and 5 bases lay between the germline ends.

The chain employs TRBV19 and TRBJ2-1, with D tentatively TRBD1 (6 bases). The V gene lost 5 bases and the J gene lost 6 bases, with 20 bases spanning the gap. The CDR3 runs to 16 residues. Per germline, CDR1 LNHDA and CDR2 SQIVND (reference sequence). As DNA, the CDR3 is TGTGCCAGTAGTCCCCCCTCCAGGGGTAGTTTCAATGAGCAGTTCTTC. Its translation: CASSPPSRGSFNEQFF.

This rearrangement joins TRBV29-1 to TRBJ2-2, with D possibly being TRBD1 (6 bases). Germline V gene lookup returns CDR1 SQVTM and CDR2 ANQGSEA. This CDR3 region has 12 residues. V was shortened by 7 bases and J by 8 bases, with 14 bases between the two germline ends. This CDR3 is CSGYRVEGELFF. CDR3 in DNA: TGCAGCGGATACAGGGTCGAAGGGGAGCTGTTTTTT.

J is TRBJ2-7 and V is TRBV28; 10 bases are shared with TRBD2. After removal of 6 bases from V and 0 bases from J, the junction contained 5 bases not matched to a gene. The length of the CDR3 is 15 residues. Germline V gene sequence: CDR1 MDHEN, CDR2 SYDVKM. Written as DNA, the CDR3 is TGTGCCAGCAGACATAGCGGGGGGAGCTCCTACGAGCAGTACTTC. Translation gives CASRHSGGSSYEQYF.

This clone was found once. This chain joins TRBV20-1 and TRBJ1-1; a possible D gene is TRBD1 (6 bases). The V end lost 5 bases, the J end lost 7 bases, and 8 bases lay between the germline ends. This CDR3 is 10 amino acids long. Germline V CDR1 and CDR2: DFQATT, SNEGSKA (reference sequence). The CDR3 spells CSALQGEAFF. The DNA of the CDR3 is TGCAGTGCTCTACAGGGTGAAGCTTTCTTT.

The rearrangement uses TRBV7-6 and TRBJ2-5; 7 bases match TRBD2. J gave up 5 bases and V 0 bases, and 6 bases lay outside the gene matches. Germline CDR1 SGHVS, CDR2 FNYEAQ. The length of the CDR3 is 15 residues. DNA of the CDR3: TGTGCCAGCAGCTTAGCTGTAGGGGAGGGGGAGACCCAGTACTTC. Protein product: CASSLAVGEGETQYF. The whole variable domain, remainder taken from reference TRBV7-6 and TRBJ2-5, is GAGVSQSPRYKVTKRGQDVALRCDPISGHVSLYWYRQALGQGPEFLTYFNYEAQQDKSGLPNDRFSAERPEGSISTLTIQRTEQRDSAMYRCASSLAVGEGETQYFGPGTRLLVL.

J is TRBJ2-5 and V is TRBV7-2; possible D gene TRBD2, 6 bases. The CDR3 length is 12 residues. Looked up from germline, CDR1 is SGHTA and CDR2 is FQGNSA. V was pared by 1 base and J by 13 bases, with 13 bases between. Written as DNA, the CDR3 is TGTGCCAGCAGCTTAGTGGCTAGCGCGGCGTACTTC. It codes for CASSLVASAAYF.

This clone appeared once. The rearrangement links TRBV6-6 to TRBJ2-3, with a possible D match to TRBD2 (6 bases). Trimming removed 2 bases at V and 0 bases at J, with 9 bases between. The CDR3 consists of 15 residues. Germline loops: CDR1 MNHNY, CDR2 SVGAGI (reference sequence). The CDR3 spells CASSYGGRSTDTQYF. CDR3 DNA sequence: TGTGCCAGCAGTTACGGGGGGAGAAGCACAGATACGCAGTATTTT.

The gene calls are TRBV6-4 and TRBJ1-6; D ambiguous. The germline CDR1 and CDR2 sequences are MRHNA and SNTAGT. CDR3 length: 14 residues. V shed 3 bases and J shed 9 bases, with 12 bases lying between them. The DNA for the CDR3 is TGTGCCAGCAGTGAGCGAGGGTACGGTTCACCCCTCCACTTT. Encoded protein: CASSERGYGSPLHF.

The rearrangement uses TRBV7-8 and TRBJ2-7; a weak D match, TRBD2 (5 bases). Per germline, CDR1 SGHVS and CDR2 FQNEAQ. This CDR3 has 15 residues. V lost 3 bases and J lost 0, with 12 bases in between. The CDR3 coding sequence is TGTGCCAGCAGCTTTAGAGAGGGATTCTCCTACGAGCAGTACTTC. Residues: CASSFREGFSYEQYF.

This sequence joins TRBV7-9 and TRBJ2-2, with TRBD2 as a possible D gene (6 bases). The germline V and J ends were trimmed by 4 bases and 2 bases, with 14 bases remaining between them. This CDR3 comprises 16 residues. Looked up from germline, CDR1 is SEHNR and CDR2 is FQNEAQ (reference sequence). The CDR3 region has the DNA TGTGCCAGCAGCTCCCGCGTTAGCGGCAACACCGGGGAGCTGTTTTTT. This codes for CASSSRVSGNTGELFF. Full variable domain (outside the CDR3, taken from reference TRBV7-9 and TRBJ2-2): DTGVSQNPRHKITKRGQNVTFRCDPISEHNRLYWYRQTLGQGPEFLTYFQNEAQLEKSRLLSDRFSAERPKGSFSTLEIQRTEQGDSAMYLCASSSRVSGNTGELFFGEGSRLTVL.

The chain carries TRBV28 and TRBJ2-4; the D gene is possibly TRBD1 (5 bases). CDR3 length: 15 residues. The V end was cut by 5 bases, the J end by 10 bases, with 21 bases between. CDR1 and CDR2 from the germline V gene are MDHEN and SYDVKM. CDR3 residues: CASSPPGRQGEIQYF. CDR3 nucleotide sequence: TGTGCCAGCAGTCCACCCGGTAGGCAGGGTGAAATTCAGTACTTC.

In nucleotides, the CDR3 is TGTGCCAGCAGCAAGACAGGGGCTAACACCGGGGAGCTGTTTTTT. Its protein product is CASSKTGANTGELFF. The chain couples TRBV11-2 to TRBJ2-2; 8 bases are a match to TRBD1. The CDR3 has 15 residues. Germline CDR1 and CDR2: SGHAT and FQNNGV. Germline trimming cut 5 bases from V and 2 bases from J; bases unmatched to any gene: 4.

The CDR3 DNA reads TGTGCCAGCAGTTTTAGGGGAAATGAGCAGTTCTTC. This encodes CASSFRGNEQFF. The rearrangement links TRBV28 to TRBJ2-1, with D maybe TRBD1 (5 bases). The CDR3 length is 12 residues. From germline, CDR1 is MDHEN and CDR2 SYDVKM. Trimming left V 3 bases short and J 7 bases short, with 7 bases between.

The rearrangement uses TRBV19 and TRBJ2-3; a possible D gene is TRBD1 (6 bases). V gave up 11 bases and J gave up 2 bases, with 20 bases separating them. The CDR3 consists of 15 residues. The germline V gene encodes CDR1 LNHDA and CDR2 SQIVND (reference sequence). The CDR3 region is CACSSGTRVTDTQYF. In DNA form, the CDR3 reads TGTGCCTGCTCATCCGGGACACGGGTCACAGATACGCAGTATTTT.

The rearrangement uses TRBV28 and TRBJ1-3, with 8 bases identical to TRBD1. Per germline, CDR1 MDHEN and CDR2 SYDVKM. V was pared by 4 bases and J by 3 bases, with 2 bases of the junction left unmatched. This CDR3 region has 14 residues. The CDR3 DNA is TGTGCCAGCAGTTCGACAGGGGTTGGAAACACCATATATTTT. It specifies CASSSTGVGNTIYF. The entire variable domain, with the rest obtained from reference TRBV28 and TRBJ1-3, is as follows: DVKVTQSSRYLVKRTGEKVFLECVQDMDHENMFWYRQDPGLGLRLIYFSYDVKMKEKGDIPEGYSVSREKKERFSLILESASTNQTSMYLCASSSTGVGNTIYFGEGSWLTVV.